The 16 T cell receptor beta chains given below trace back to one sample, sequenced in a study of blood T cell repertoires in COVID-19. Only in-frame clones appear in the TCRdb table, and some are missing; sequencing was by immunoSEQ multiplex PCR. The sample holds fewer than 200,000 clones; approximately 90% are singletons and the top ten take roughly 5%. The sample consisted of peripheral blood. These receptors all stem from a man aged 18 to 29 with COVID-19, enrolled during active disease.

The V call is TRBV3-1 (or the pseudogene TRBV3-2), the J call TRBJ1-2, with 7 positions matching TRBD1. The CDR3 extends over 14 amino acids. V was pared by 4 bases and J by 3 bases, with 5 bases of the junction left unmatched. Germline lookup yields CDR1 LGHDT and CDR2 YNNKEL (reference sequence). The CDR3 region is CASSRGQTDYGYTF. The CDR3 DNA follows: TGTGCCAGCAGCCGGGGACAGACAGACTATGGCTACACCTTC.

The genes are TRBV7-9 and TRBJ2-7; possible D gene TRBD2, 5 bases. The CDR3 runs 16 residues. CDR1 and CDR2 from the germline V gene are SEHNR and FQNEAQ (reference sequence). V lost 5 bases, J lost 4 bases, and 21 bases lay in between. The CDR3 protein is CASSPRGGIMGYEQYF. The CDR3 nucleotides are TGTGCCAGCAGCCCCCGCGGAGGAATAATGGGGTACGAGCAGTACTTC.

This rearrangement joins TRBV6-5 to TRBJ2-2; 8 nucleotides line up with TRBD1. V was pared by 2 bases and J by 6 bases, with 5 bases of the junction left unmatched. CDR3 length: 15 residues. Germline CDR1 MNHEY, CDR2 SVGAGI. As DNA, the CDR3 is TGTGCCAGCAGTTACGCGGTCAGGGGGCCCGGGGAGCTGTTTTTT. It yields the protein CASSYAVRGPGELFF.

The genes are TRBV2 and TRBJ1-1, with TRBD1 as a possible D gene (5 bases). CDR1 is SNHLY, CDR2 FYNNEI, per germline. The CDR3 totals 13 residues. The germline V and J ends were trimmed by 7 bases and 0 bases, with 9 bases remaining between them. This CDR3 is CASTDSMNTEAFF. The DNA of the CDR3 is TGTGCCAGCACAGACAGCATGAACACTGAAGCTTTCTTT.

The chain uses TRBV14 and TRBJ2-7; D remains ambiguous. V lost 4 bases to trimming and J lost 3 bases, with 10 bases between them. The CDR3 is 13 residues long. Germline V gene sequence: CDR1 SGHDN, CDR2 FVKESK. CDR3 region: CASSRALHYEQYF. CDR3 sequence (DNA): TGTGCCAGCAGCCGGGCCTTACACTACGAGCAGTACTTC.

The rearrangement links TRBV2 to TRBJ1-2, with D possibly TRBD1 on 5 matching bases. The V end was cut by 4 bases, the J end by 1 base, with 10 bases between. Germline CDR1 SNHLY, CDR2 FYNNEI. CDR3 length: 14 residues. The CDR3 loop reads CASSGQGGNYGYTF. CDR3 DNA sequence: TGTGCCAGCAGTGGGCAGGGAGGTAACTATGGCTACACCTTC. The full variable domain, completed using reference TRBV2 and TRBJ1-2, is EPEVTQTPSHQVTQMGQEVILRCVPISNHLYFYWYRQILGQKVEFLVSFYNNEISEKSEIFDDQFSVERPDGSNFTLKIRSTKLEDSAMYFCASSGQGGNYGYTFGSGTRLTVV.

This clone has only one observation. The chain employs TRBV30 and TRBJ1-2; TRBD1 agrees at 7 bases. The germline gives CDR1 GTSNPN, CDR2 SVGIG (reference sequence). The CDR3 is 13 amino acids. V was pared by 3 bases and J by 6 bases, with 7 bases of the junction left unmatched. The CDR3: CAWRVQGGNGYTF. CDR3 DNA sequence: TGTGCCTGGAGGGTTCAGGGGGGAAATGGCTACACCTTC. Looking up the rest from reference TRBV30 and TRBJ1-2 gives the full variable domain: SQTIHQWPATLVQPVGSPLSLECTVEGTSNPNLYWYRQAAGRGLQLLFYSVGIGQISSEVPQNLSASRPQDRQFILSSKKLLLSDSGFYLCAWRVQGGNGYTFGSGTRLTVV.

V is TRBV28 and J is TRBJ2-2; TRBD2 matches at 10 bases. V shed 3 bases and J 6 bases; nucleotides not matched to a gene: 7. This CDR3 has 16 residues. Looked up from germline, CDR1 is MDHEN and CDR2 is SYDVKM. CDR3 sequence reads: CASSFGLAGVAGELFF. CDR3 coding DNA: TGTGCCAGCAGTTTCGGGCTAGCGGGAGTCGCCGGGGAGCTGTTTTTT.

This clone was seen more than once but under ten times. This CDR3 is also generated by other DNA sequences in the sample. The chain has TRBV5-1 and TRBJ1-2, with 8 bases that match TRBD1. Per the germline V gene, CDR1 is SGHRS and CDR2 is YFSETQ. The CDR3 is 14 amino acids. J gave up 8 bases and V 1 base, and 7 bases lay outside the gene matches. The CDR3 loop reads CASSLRQGAGGYTF. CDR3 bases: TGCGCCAGCAGCTTGAGGCAGGGGGCCGGGGGCTACACCTTC.

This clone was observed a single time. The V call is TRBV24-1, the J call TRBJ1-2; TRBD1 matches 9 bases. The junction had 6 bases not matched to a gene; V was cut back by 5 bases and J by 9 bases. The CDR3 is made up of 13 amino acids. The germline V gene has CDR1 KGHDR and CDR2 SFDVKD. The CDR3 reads CATSVTGGVSYTF. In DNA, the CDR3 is TGTGCCACCAGTGTGACAGGGGGAGTGAGCTACACCTTC.

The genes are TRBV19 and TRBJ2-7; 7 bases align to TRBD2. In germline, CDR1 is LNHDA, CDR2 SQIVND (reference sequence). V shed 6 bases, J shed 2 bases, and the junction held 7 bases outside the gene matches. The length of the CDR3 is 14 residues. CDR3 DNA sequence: TGTGCCAGTAGCAGACTAGCAGAGACCTACGAGCAGTACTTC. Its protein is CASSRLAETYEQYF.

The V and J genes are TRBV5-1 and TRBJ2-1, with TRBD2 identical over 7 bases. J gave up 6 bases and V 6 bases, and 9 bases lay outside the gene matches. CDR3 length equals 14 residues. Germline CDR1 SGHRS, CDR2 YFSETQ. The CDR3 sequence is CASNVGGPPNEQFF. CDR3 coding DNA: TGCGCCAGCAACGTGGGAGGGCCTCCCAATGAGCAGTTCTTC. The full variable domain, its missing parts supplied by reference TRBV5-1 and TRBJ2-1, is KAGVTQTPRYLIKTRGQQVTLSCSPISGHRSVSWYQQTPGQGLQFLFEYFSETQRNKGNFPGRFSGRQFSNSRSEMNVSTLELGDSALYLCASNVGGPPNEQFFGPGTRLTVL.

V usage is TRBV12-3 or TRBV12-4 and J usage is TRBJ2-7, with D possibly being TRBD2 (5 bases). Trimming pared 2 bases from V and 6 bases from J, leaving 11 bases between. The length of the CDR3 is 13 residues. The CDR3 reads CASSLSSGVEQYF. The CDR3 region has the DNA TGTGCCAGCAGTTTATCAAGCGGCGTCGAGCAGTACTTC.

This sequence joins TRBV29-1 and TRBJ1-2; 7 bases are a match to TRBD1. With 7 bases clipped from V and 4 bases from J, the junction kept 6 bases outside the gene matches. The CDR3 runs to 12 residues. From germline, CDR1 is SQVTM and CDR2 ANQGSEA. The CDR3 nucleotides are TGCAGCGCCAAGGCAGGGGGCTATGGCTACACCTTC. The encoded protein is CSAKAGGYGYTF.

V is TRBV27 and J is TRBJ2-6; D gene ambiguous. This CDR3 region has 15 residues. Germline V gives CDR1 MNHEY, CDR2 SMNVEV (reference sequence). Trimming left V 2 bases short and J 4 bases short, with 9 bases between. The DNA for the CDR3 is TGTGCCAGCAGTTTAAGAGGTTACGGGGCCAACGTCCTGACTTTC. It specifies CASSLRGYGANVLTF.

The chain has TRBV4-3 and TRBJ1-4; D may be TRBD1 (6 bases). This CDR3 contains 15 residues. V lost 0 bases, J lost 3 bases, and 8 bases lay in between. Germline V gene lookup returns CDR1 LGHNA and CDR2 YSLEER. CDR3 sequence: CASSQDRGANEKLFF. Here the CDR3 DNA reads TGCGCCAGCAGCCAAGACAGGGGAGCTAATGAAAAACTGTTTTTT.